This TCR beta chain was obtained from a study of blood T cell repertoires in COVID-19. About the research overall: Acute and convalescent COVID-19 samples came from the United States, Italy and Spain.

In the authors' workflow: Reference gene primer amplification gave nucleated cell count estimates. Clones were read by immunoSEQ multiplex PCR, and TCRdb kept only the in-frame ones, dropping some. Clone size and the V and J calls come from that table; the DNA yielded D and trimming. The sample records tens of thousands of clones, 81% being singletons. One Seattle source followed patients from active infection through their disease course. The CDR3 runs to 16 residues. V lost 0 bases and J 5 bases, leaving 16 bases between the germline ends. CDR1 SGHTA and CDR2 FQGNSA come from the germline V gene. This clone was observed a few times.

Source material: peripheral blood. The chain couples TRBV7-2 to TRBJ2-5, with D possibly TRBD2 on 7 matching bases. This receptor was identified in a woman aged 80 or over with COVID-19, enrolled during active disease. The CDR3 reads CASSLAVGGRRETQYF. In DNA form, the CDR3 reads TGTGCCAGCAGCTTAGCGGTCGGGGGGCGCAGGGAGACCCAGTACTTC. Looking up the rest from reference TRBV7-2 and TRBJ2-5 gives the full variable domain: GAGVSQSPSNKVTEKGKDVELRCDPISGHTALYWYRQSLGQGLEFLIYFQGNSAPDKSGLPSDRFSAERTGGSVSTLTIQRTQQEDSAVYLCASSLAVGGRRETQYFGPGTRLLVL.